Listed below are T cell receptor beta chains from one sample, sequenced in a study of blood T cell repertoires in COVID-19. Repertoires were generated with immunoSEQ multiplex PCR, while TCRdb's copy carries only in-frame clones and drops some. The profile shows 350,000 to 400,000 clones, over 75% of them singletons. Sequenced material: PBMCs or T cells enriched from blood (not recorded which). The receptors shown here come from a woman in her 30s who had recovered from COVID-19. CDR3s include the opening cysteine and the closing phenylalanine or tryptophan. The order of the fields is D gene, clone size, J gene, V gene, CDR3 DNA, CDR3 protein. The D gene is left open where the match is weak. A row's size may be missing; if present it is once, few, many or a size class.

.	.	TRBJ2-5	TRBV29-1	TGCAGCGTTGGTGGGCCTGGGGAGACCCAGTACTTC	CSVGGPGETQYF
.	.	TRBJ1-2	TRBV5-1	TGCGCCAGCAGCTTAGGCCCCATAGGGGAAGGCTACACCTTC	CASSLGPIGEGYTF
.	.	TRBJ1-3	TRBV18	TGTGCCAGCTTACACTCTGGAAACACCATATATTTT	CASLHSGNTIYF
.	.	TRBJ2-7	TRBV19	TGTGCCAGTAGTATCAGCAGGGGCTCTTACGAGCAGTACTTC	CASSISRGSYEQYF
.	.	TRBJ2-3	TRBV2	TGTGCCAGCAATAGGGGGACAGATACGCAGTATTTT	CASNRGTDTQYF
TRBD2	.	TRBJ2-1	TRBV19	TGTGCCAGTAGCGTAGCGGGAGCCACCAGCAATGAGCAGTTCTTC	CASSVAGATSNEQFF
.	.	TRBJ1-3	TRBV30	TGTGCCTGGAACGGGTATTTAGGAAACACCATATATTTT	CAWNGYLGNTIYF
TRBD1	.	TRBJ1-2	TRBV9	TGTGCCAGCAGCGCGGACACAGGGGAAGAGTATGGCTACACCTTC	CASSADTGEEYGYTF
.	.	TRBJ2-7	TRBV4-2	TGTGCCAGCAGCGGCGGTTACGAGCAGTACTTC	CASSGGYEQYF
TRBD1	.	TRBJ2-3	TRBV2	TGTGCCAGCAGAACTAGGACAGGTGTGGATGGTACGCAGTATTTT	CASRTRTGVDGTQYF
.	.	TRBJ2-7	TRBV4-1	TGCGCCAGCAGCCAAGATAACGGGCTAGCCGGTCCCTACGAGCAGTACTTC	CASSQDNGLAGPYEQYF
TRBD1	once	TRBJ2-6	TRBV5-5	TGTGCCAGCAGCTCCCCGGGACAGTCGTCTGGGGCCAACGTCCTGACTTTC	CASSSPGQSSGANVLTF
TRBD1	.	TRBJ2-1	TRBV9	TGTGCCAGCAGCGTGGGACAGGGGTCCAATGAGCAGTTCTTC	CASSVGQGSNEQFF
TRBD1	.	TRBJ2-7	TRBV25-1	TGTGCCAGCAGTGGGACAGGGGTGTACTACGAGCAGTACTTC	CASSGTGVYYEQYF
TRBD1	.	TRBJ1-4	TRBV6-6	TGTGCCAGCAGTCCCCTCGACAGGGGAACTAATGAAAAACTGTTTTTT	CASSPLDRGTNEKLFF
TRBD1	once	TRBJ2-7	TRBV28	TGTGCCAGCAGTGCCTTGGACAGGGACTACGAGCAGTACTTC	CASSALDRDYEQYF
TRBD2	.	TRBJ2-1	TRBV7-9	TGTGCCAGCAGCTTAGGTGGATCACTAGCGGGGAATGAGCAGTTCTTC	CASSLGGSLAGNEQFF
TRBD2	.	TRBJ2-2	TRBV19	TGTGCCAGTAGTGTTACTAGCGGGAGTAGCACCGGGGAGCTGTTTTTT	CASSVTSGSSTGELFF
.	many	TRBJ1-2	TRBV27	TGTGCCAGCAGTTTATCGTTGCGGGGTACTGTATATGGCTACACCTTC	CASSLSLRGTVYGYTF
TRBD2	.	TRBJ2-1	TRBV18	TGTGCCAGCTCACCAACCGGGACTAGCGGGAGGGAGGTTGAGCAGTTCTTC	CASSPTGTSGREVEQFF
TRBD2	few	TRBJ2-3	TRBV9	TGTGCCAGCAGCGTAACAGGACTAGCCCTCACAGATACGCAGTATTTT	CASSVTGLALTDTQYF
.	once	TRBJ2-5	TRBV15	TGTGCCACCAGCGGCCGTGGGGGGACCCAAGAGACCCAGTACTTC	CATSGRGGTQETQYF
.	.	TRBJ2-7	TRBV28	TGTGCCAGCAGTTTATTCTCCCGCTCCTACGAGCAGTACTTC	CASSLFSRSYEQYF
TRBD2	.	TRBJ2-2	TRBV28	TGTGCCAGCAGTTTGACTAGCGGGAGAGACACCGGGGAGCTGTTTTTT	CASSLTSGRDTGELFF
.	.	TRBJ2-1	TRBV5-6	TGTGCCAGCGGGTACGGGGACAATGAGCAGTTCTTC	CASGYGDNEQFF
TRBD2	.	TRBJ2-1	TRBV7-9	TGTGCCAGCAGCCCTAGAACCATTCTAGCGGGGAATTACAATGAGCAGTTCTTC	CASSPRTILAGNYNEQFF